This T cell receptor beta chain was found in a study of HIV-infected patients and healthy controls. V shed 6 bases and J 9 bases; nucleotides not matched to a gene: 12. This CDR3 comprises 15 residues. TCRdb reprocessed the 5' RACE reads via MiXCR and lists one record per CDR3 protein. The top ten clones hold approximately 6% of a sample with about 67,000 distinct CDR3 sequences, about 17% of them seen once. This chain joins TRBV12-3 or TRBV12-4 and TRBJ2-5; TRBD2 matches 11 bases. Sequencing was performed on CD4+ T cells from blood. This TCR came from a human donor in good health. The CDR3 nucleotides read TGTGCCAGCAGGAGGGGTAGCGGGAGGGGTTCGGCCCAGTACTTC. Its translation is CASRRGSGRGSAQYF.